This is a list of T cell receptor beta chains from one sample in a study of cytomegalovirus exposure and HLA in healthy donors. The method was immunoSEQ multiplex PCR; TCRdb's version includes in-frame clones alone and lacks a portion of them. The data hold about 180,000 clones, with approximately 80% observed a single time. The sequenced material came from PBMCs. The receptor set was obtained from a girl between 10 and 17 years old in good health and CMV-seropositive. CDR3s include the opening cysteine and the closing phenylalanine or tryptophan. Not all rows give a size; the values are once, few, many and, for expanded clones, a class.

clone_size	v_call	j_call	cdr3_length	cdr3_aa
-	TRBV5-1	TRBJ1-2	14	CASSLSSSNYGYTF
-	TRBV7-2	TRBJ1-1	14	CASSWAGVPAEAFF
-	TRBV6-5	TRBJ1-5	15	CASSYSRTLSQPQHF
-	TRBV10-1	TRBJ2-7	15	CASSAGQGPGYEQYF
once	TRBV7-6	TRBJ2-1	17	CASSPYIAGKGYNEQFF
once	TRBV6-5	TRBJ2-7	13	CASRQGSSYEQYF
-	TRBV4-1	TRBJ2-5	17	CASSQALSGAQQETQYF
-	TRBV6-1	TRBJ2-7	13	CASSTQGSYEQYF
-	TRBV25-1	-	16	CASSESISAQSYEQYF
-	TRBV10-1	TRBJ2-1	16	CASSASGLASKDEQFF
-	TRBV27	TRBJ1-1	16	CASRLYSVDPWAEAFF
-	TRBV13	TRBJ2-7	19	CASSPVPGGSSSITYEQYF
-	TRBV7-9	TRBJ2-2	17	CASSSGTSRLTTGELFF
-	TRBV7-2	TRBJ1-2	14	CASSPPGQGHGYTF
-	TRBV30	TRBJ1-1	14	CACPLGQAATEAFF
-	TRBV10-3	TRBJ2-1	15	CAISDVAGDFGEQFF
-	TRBV7-2	TRBJ1-4	15	CASSSGTGGFEKLFF
-	TRBV7-2	TRBJ2-2	11	CASTSYGELFF
-	TRBV4-2	TRBJ2-7	16	CASSQEVRTGGGEQYF
once	TRBV5-1	TRBJ2-2	16	CASSLRSIPNTGELFF
once	TRBV6-4	TRBJ1-3	18	CASSDSMGDRGAGNTIYF
-	TRBV2	TRBJ1-1	15	CASRAPRDSITEAFF
-	TRBV5-6	TRBJ2-1	16	CASSWTGTGASNEQFF
-	TRBV27	TRBJ1-1	13	CASSFSFSTEAFF
-	TRBV29-1	TRBJ2-7	15	CSVETGQGAVGEQYF
-	TRBV4-1	TRBJ2-7	15	CASSQVSAGIYEQYF
-	TRBV5-4	TRBJ2-5	14	CASSLISGVETQYF
-	TRBV7-5	TRBJ1-5	18	CVRSSHNRGELSNQPQHF
-	TRBV29-1	TRBJ2-7	16	CSVEYGGTEGSYEQYF
few	TRBV6-1	TRBJ2-6	15	CALARTDSGANVLTF
-	TRBV6-5	TRBJ1-2	15	CASSGQGAGDYGYTF
-	TRBV18	TRBJ2-2	16	CASSPQGLQNTGELFF
-	TRBV5-4	TRBJ2-4	14	CASSLVGQQNIQYF
-	TRBV25-1	TRBJ2-1	17	CASSSYGLAGWNYEQFF
once	TRBV2	TRBJ2-4	15	CASSEEVVTKNIQYF
-	TRBV13	TRBJ2-1	15	CASSLGLAGGGEQFF
-	TRBV30	TRBJ2-7	11	CAWSSRYEEYF
few	TRBV29-1	TRBJ2-5	14	CSVSTSGNFQTQYF
-	TRBV6-1	TRBJ1-5	15	CASSAGEWGNQPQHF
-	TRBV6-6	TRBJ2-7	15	CASSHIKTGTYEQYF
-	TRBV5-3	TRBJ2-7	16	CARSLTGHLISYEQYF
-	TRBV14	TRBJ1-1	14	CASSRWGDGTEAFF
-	TRBV4-2	TRBJ2-5	12	CASSQDSGTQYF
-	TRBV7-9	TRBJ2-1	19	CASSSQGLAGVGSYNEQFF
-	TRBV9	TRBJ2-6	14	CASSDIRGANVLTF
-	TRBV6-6	TRBJ2-7	13	CASSTTRGFEQYF
-	TRBV4-1	TRBJ2-7	15	CASSPRTSGSYEQYF
-	TRBV28	TRBJ2-5	14	CASTTGGGGETQYF
-	TRBV7-9	TRBJ2-1	14	CASRTERGYNEQFF